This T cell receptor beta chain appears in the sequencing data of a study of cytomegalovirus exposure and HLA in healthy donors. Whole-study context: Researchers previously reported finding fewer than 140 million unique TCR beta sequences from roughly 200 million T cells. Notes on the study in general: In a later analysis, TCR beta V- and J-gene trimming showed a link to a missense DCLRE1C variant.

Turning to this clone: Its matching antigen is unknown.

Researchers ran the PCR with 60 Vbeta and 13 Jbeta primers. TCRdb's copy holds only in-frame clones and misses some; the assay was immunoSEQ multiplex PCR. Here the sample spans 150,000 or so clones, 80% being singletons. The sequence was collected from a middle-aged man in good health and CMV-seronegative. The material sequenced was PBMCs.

The CDR3 loop is CAFTRTQPNMNTEAFF. The DNA of the CDR3 is TGTGCCTTCACGCGGACACAACCCAACATGAACACTGAAGCTTTCTTT. The chain couples TRBV30 to TRBJ1-1; maybe TRBD1 (5 bases). V shed 7 bases and J shed 0 bases, with 21 bases lying between them. Per germline, CDR1 GTSNPN and CDR2 SVGIG (reference sequence). The CDR3 is 16 amino acids.